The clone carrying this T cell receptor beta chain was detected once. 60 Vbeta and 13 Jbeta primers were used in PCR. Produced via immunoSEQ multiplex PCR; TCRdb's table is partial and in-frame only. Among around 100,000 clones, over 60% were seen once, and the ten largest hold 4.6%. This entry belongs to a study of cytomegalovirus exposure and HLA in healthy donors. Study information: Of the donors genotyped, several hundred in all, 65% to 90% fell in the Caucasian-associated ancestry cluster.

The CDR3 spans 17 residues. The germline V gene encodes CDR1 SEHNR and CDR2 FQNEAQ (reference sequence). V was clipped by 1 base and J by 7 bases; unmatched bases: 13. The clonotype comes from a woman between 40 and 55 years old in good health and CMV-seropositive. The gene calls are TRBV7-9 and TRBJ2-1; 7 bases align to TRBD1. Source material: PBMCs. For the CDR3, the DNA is TGTGCCAGCAGCTTAGTATCGGGAAGGGGGCTGTCAAATGAGCAGTTCTTC. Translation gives CASSLVSGRGLSNEQFF.